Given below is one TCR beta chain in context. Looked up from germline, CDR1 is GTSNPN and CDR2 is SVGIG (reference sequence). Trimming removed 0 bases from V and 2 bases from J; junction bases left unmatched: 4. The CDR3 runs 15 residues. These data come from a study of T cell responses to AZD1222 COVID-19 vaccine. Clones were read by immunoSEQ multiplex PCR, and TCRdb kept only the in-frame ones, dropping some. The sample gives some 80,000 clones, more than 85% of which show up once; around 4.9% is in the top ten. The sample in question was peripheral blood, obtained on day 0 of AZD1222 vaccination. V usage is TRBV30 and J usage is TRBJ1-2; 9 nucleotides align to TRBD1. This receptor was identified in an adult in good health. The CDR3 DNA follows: TGTGCCTGGAGTGTACGTACAGGGGGCAACTATGGCTACACCTTC. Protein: CAWSVRTGGNYGYTF.